The 32 T cell receptor beta chains below were found in one sample sequenced in a study of beta chain features in type 1 diabetes. Broader study findings: The study found moderately but significantly shorter TCRB CDR3s in all four CD4+ subsets of Type 1 diabetes patients.

For these TCRs, the target antigens are not known. Every bit of the isolated RNA underwent reverse transcription, so sequencing read expressed TCRB transcripts. Repertoires were generated with immunoSEQ multiplex PCR, while TCRdb's copy carries only in-frame clones and drops some. The sample yields about 150,000 clones, about 8% seen once. The sequenced material came from central memory CD4+ T cells from blood. The origin of the receptors is a woman in her thirties or forties with type 1 diabetes.

V is TRBV28 and J is TRBJ2-7, with D possibly being TRBD2 (5 bases). V was cut by 7 bases and J by 5 bases, with 18 bases left in between. The germline gives CDR1 MDHEN, CDR2 SYDVKM. The CDR3 is 14 amino acids. CDR3 protein: CASTSTGVAHEQYF. The DNA for the CDR3 is TGTGCCAGCACCTCGACCGGGGTTGCGCACGAGCAGTACTTC.

This clone has more than one count but fewer than ten. V usage is TRBV7-3 and J usage is TRBJ2-1, with D tentatively TRBD2 (5 bases). The V end lost 6 bases, the J end lost 4 bases, and 16 bases lay between the germline ends. Germline V gives CDR1 SGHTA, CDR2 FQGTGA. The length of the CDR3 is 15 residues. The CDR3 DNA reads TGTGCCAGCAGTCCAAGCAAGCCGGGGTACAATGAGCAGTTCTTC. Encoded protein: CASSPSKPGYNEQFF. The whole variable domain, remainder taken from reference TRBV7-3 and TRBJ2-1, is GAGVSQTPSNKVTEKGKYVELRCDPISGHTALYWYRQSLGQGPEFLIYFQGTGAADDSGLPNDRFFAVRPEGSVSTLKIQRTERGDSAVYLCASSPSKPGYNEQFFGPGTRLTVL.

The chain recombines TRBV9 with TRBJ1-3; TRBD1 matches at 8 bases. Trimming took 2 bases from V and 4 from J; bases not matched to a gene: 5. The CDR3 loop spans 15 amino acids. Germline assignment: CDR1 SGDLS and CDR2 YYNGEE. In DNA form, the CDR3 reads TGTGCCAGCAGCGTCGGACAGGGCCTGGGAAACACCATATATTTT. It yields the protein CASSVGQGLGNTIYF.

This chain links TRBV7-9 with TRBJ2-3; the D is unclear. The V and J ends lost 1 base and 1 base respectively, with 6 bases between them. Per the germline V gene, CDR1 is SEHNR and CDR2 is FQNEAQ (reference sequence). This CDR3 is built from 14 residues. CDR3 nucleotide sequence: TGTGCCAGCAGCTTAGAGGCGGGCACAGATACGCAGTATTTT. Amino acids: CASSLEAGTDTQYF.

This clone has only a few counts. The chain uses TRBV28 and TRBJ2-4; D remains ambiguous. V lost 5 bases to trimming and J lost 4 bases, with 18 bases between them. CDR3 size: 16 residues. Germline CDR1 reads MDHEN; CDR2 reads SYDVKM. This CDR3 reads CASSPDVFLRKNIQYF. The CDR3 DNA sequence: TGTGCCAGCAGTCCCGACGTCTTCCTGAGGAAAAACATTCAGTACTTC.

J is TRBJ1-6 and V is TRBV10-3; possibly TRBD1 for D (5 bases). Trimming shortened V by 0 bases and J by 6 bases, and 9 bases separated the two germline ends. Germline CDR1 ENHRY, CDR2 SYGVKD. This CDR3 has 15 amino acids. CDR3: CAISESQVGNSPLHF. The CDR3 nucleotides are TGTGCCATCAGTGAGTCACAGGTCGGTAATTCACCCCTCCACTTT.

This rearrangement joins TRBV7-9 to TRBJ1-1; 11 positions match TRBD1. This CDR3 contains 16 residues. J lost 1 base, V lost 5 bases, and 6 bases had no gene match. Germline V gene sequence: CDR1 SEHNR, CDR2 FQNEAQ (reference sequence). The CDR3 DNA is TGTGCCAGCAGCCTGGGACAGGGGGTTACGAACACTGAAGCTTTCTTT. Its translation is CASSLGQGVTNTEAFF. The whole variable domain, remainder taken from reference TRBV7-9 and TRBJ1-1, is DTGVSQNPRHKITKRGQNVTFRCDPISEHNRLYWYRQTLGQGPEFLTYFQNEAQLEKSRLLSDRFSAERPKGSFSTLEIQRTEQGDSAMYLCASSLGQGVTNTEAFFGQGTRLTVV.

The V gene is TRBV5-1, the J gene TRBJ1-4, with D unresolved. The CDR3 runs to 17 residues. Germline CDR1 and CDR2: SGHRS and YFSETQ. Trimming cost V 0 bases and J 0 bases, with 12 bases left between them. DNA for the CDR3: TGCGCCAGCAGCTTGGGTTTAGGAGGTGCAACTAATGAAAAACTGTTTTTT. Translating it yields CASSLGLGGATNEKLFF. The complete variable domain, with remaining parts taken from reference TRBV5-1 and TRBJ1-4, reads KAGVTQTPRYLIKTRGQQVTLSCSPISGHRSVSWYQQTPGQGLQFLFEYFSETQRNKGNFPGRFSGRQFSNSRSEMNVSTLELGDSALYLCASSLGLGGATNEKLFFGSGTQLSVL.

A few counts support this clone. This chain uses TRBV21-1 with TRBJ2-7; the DNA was not compared with TRBD2, the D call given in the table. TRBV21-1 corresponds to a pseudogene. The CDR3 contains 16 residues. CDR3 sequence: CASSARLAGDTYEQYF. The CDR3 DNA sequence: TGTGCCAGCAGCGCCCGACTAGCGGGTGATACCTACGAGCAGTACTTC.

DNA for the CDR3: TGTGCCAGCAGCCCTCAGGGAATGGGGTCCTACGAGCAGTACTTC. Residues: CASSPQGMGSYEQYF. This sequence joins TRBV9 and TRBJ2-7; possible D gene TRBD1, 5 bases. The CDR3 extends over 15 amino acids. The germline CDR1 and CDR2 sequences are SGDLS and YYNGEE. Trimming removed 4 bases from V and 1 base from J, with 15 bases in between.

J is TRBJ2-7 and V is TRBV4-3, with D perhaps matching TRBD2 (7 bases). The ends were cut back, 4 bases at V and 3 bases at J, with 19 bases in the middle. Germline assignment: CDR1 LGHNA and CDR2 YSLEER. The CDR3 totals 16 residues. The chain's CDR3 is CASSRGGELPNYEQYF. For the CDR3, the DNA is TGCGCCAGCAGCCGAGGGGGGGAGTTACCCAACTACGAGCAGTACTTC.

This clone was found a few times. The chain is built from TRBV7-9 and TRBJ1-5, with TRBD1 identical over 7 bases. The ends lost 4 bases at V and 2 bases at J; junction bases unmatched: 2. The CDR3 sequence is 14 residues long. Per germline, CDR1 SEHNR and CDR2 FQNEAQ (reference sequence). The CDR3 coding sequence is TGTGCCAGCAGCTCGGGACAGCGCAATCAGCCCCAGCATTTT. Translation: CASSSGQRNQPQHF.

This clone was detected a few times. The chain recombines TRBV6-6 with TRBJ1-4; D remains ambiguous. The CDR3 is 13 residues long. The germline V gene has CDR1 MNHNY and CDR2 SVGAGI (reference sequence). V lost 7 bases, J lost 5 bases, and 11 bases lay in between. This chain's CDR3 is CASKRSPNEKLFF. The CDR3 DNA reads TGTGCCAGCAAGAGGTCTCCCAATGAAAAACTGTTTTTT.

This clone was counted only a few times. The same CDR3 also results from other DNA sequences found in this sample. The rearrangement uses TRBV5-1 and TRBJ1-5, with a possible D match to TRBD1 (6 bases). Trimming took off 4 bases at V and 6 bases at J, with 11 bases between the two ends. The CDR3 has 13 amino acids. CDR1 SGHRS and CDR2 YFSETQ come from the germline V gene. CDR3 amino acids: CASSPQGSQPQHF. CDR3 in DNA: TGCGCCAGCAGCCCACAGGGTTCTCAGCCCCAGCATTTT.

This clone has only a few counts. The V gene is TRBV7-2, the J gene TRBJ1-5; 8 bases are shared with TRBD1. Trimming at V came to 6 bases and at J to 7 bases, leaving 11 bases not matched to a gene. CDR1 is SGHTA, CDR2 FQGNSA, per germline. This CDR3 spans 15 amino acids. The CDR3 DNA follows: TGTGCCAGCAGTTCCAACAGGGGGAGAAACCAGCCCCAGCATTTT. It codes for CASSSNRGRNQPQHF. Filled out from reference TRBV7-2 and TRBJ1-5, the complete variable domain reads GAGVSQSPSNKVTEKGKDVELRCDPISGHTALYWYRQSLGQGLEFLIYFQGNSAPDKSGLPSDRFSAERTGGSVSTLTIQRTQQEDSAVYLCASSSNRGRNQPQHFGDGTRLSIL.

This chain joins TRBV19 and TRBJ2-7, with a tentative D call TRBD2 (6 bases). V was clipped by 5 bases and J by 6 bases, with 14 bases between them. In germline, CDR1 is LNHDA, CDR2 SQIVND (reference sequence). The CDR3 is 13 amino acids. The CDR3 DNA is TGTGCCAGTAGTCCCCTAGCGACGGGCGAGCAGTACTTC. Translated, it gives CASSPLATGEQYF.

This clone was observed a few times. The chain has TRBV6-5 and TRBJ2-5; tentative D call: TRBD1 (7 bases). V gave up 7 bases and J gave up 5 bases, with 14 bases separating them. This CDR3 has 13 amino acids. CDR1 is MNHEY, CDR2 SVGAGI, per germline. CDR3 sequence: CASTQGGSETQYF. Written as DNA, the CDR3 is TGTGCCAGCACTCAGGGGGGTAGTGAGACCCAGTACTTC.

This clone turned up a few times. This CDR3 reads CASSLQGGSTDTQYF. DNA of the CDR3: TGTGCCAGCAGCTTACAAGGGGGTAGCACAGATACGCAGTATTTT. V is TRBV7-2 and J is TRBJ2-3; maybe TRBD1 (6 bases). The CDR3 is 15 residues long. Trimming took off 2 bases at V and 0 bases at J, with 9 bases between the two ends. Germline assignment: CDR1 SGHTA and CDR2 FQGNSA.

The rearrangement uses TRBV28 and TRBJ2-5; 8 bases agree with TRBD1. Unmatched junction bases numbered 7, after V lost 5 bases and J lost 5 bases. Germline CDR1 and CDR2: MDHEN and SYDVKM. CDR3 length equals 14 residues. The CDR3 reads CASSTWTGRETQYF. CDR3 sequence (DNA): TGTGCCAGCAGTACCTGGACAGGGCGGGAGACCCAGTACTTC.

A word on this clone: At one end, the junction sequence differs from germline, possibly due to a read error. The chain has TRBV19 and TRBJ1-2, with TRBD1 matching 10 bases. The CDR3 consists of 13 residues. Germline assignment: CDR1 LNHDA and CDR2 SQIVND (reference sequence). Written as DNA, the CDR3 is TGTGCCACCTCGGACAGGGGGGATAGTGGCTACATCTTC. Translation: CATSDRGDSGYIF.

J is TRBJ2-7 and V is TRBV18, with TRBD1 identical over 7 bases. V lost 3 bases and J lost 5; bases outside the gene matches: 1. Germline CDR1 is KGHSH and CDR2 is LQKENI. The length of the CDR3 is 12 residues. The DNA for the CDR3 is TGTGCCAGCTCACCGGACAGGAACGAGCAGTACTTC. Translation gives CASSPDRNEQYF.

This clone was detected only a few times. The chain links TRBV9 to TRBJ2-5, with 8 bases matching TRBD1. The CDR3 extends over 13 amino acids. V lost 2 bases to trimming and J lost 5 bases; unmatched junction nucleotides: 2. CDR1 is SGDLS, CDR2 YYNGEE, per germline. CDR3 in amino acids: CASSVRGLETQYF. Here the CDR3 DNA reads TGTGCCAGCAGCGTCAGGGGGCTTGAGACCCAGTACTTC.

This clone was seen repeatedly, ten times or more. The rearrangement links TRBV11-2 to TRBJ1-1; a weak D match, TRBD1 (6 bases). V lost 5 bases and J 3 bases, leaving 10 bases between the germline ends. CDR3 length equals 13 residues. CDR1 SGHAT and CDR2 FQNNGV come from the germline V gene. CDR3 amino acids: CASSTGFDTEAFF. The CDR3 nucleotides read TGTGCCAGCAGCACAGGGTTTGACACTGAAGCTTTCTTT.

The rearrangement uses TRBV9 and TRBJ1-2; a weak D match, TRBD1 (5 bases). V was clipped by 3 bases and J by 3 bases, with 18 bases between them. CDR1 is SGDLS and CDR2 is YYNGEE in the germline V gene. The CDR3 covers 16 residues. CDR3 sequence: CASSGRDSGGDYGYTF. CDR3 bases: TGTGCCAGCAGCGGACGGGACTCGGGCGGGGACTATGGCTACACCTTC.

The rearrangement links TRBV7-9 to TRBJ2-6; TRBD1 aligns across 9 bases. The germline CDR1 and CDR2 sequences are SEHNR and FQNEAQ (reference sequence). The CDR3 runs to 16 residues. The trim removed 5 bases at V and 2 bases at J, leaving 4 bases unmatched. The CDR3 DNA follows: TGTGCCAGCAGCCAAAGACAGGGGGCTGGGGCCAACGTCCTGACTTTC. Translating gives CASSQRQGAGANVLTF. Full variable domain (missing parts from reference TRBV7-9 and TRBJ2-6): DTGVSQNPRHKITKRGQNVTFRCDPISEHNRLYWYRQTLGQGPEFLTYFQNEAQLEKSRLLSDRFSAERPKGSFSTLEIQRTEQGDSAMYLCASSQRQGAGANVLTFGAGSRLTVL.

This clone occurred a few times. The chain employs TRBV7-9 and TRBJ2-1; 12 bases match TRBD2. Germline V gives CDR1 SEHNR, CDR2 FQNEAQ (reference sequence). The CDR3 covers 16 residues. Trimming took 5 bases from V and 1 from J; bases not matched to a gene: 3. In nucleotides, the CDR3 is TGTGCCAGCAGCGCTGGGACTAGCGGGTCCTACAATGAGCAGTTCTTC. It codes for CASSAGTSGSYNEQFF.

The chain uses TRBV18 and TRBJ1-1; 8 nucleotides line up with TRBD1. V trimming: 3 bases; J trimming: 5 bases; junction bases outside the gene matches: 2. The V gene's germline CDR1 is KGHSH and CDR2 LQKENI. The CDR3 sequence is 13 residues long. CDR3 sequence reads: CASSPRGRTEAFF. CDR3 nucleotides: TGTGCCAGCTCACCCAGGGGGCGGACTGAAGCTTTCTTT.

This clone was recorded a few times. The rearrangement uses TRBV28 and TRBJ2-5, with 7 bases identical to TRBD2. With 5 bases clipped from V and 4 bases from J, the junction kept 16 bases outside the gene matches. The CDR3 totals 17 residues. Germline V gene data show CDR1 as MDHEN and CDR2 as SYDVKM. The CDR3 DNA reads as TGTGCCAGCAGTATTCGAAAGGGGCTAGCGGTTGGAGAGACCCAGTACTTC. Residues: CASSIRKGLAVGETQYF.

This clone was observed a few times. This rearrangement joins TRBV28 to TRBJ2-5; 8 positions match TRBD2. The CDR3 has 17 amino acids. In germline, CDR1 is MDHEN, CDR2 SYDVKM. The V gene end was trimmed by 5 bases and the J gene end by 5 bases; junction bases not matched to a gene: 16. The CDR3 DNA reads as TGTGCCAGCAGTCCGGCCCCCTCTGCGGGAGGAAAGGAGACCCAGTACTTC. Translating it yields CASSPAPSAGGKETQYF.

This clone has only a few counts. This chain connects TRBV18 to TRBJ2-7, with 9 bases identical to TRBD1. J lost 2 bases, V lost 3 bases, and 2 bases had no gene match. The CDR3 has 14 amino acids. Germline CDR1 is KGHSH and CDR2 is LQKENI. This chain's CDR3 is CASSPGQGPYEQYF. In DNA, the CDR3 is TGTGCCAGCTCACCGGGACAGGGACCCTACGAGCAGTACTTC.

This clone appeared a few times. The chain has TRBV19 and TRBJ1-5, with 9 bases identical to TRBD1. CDR1 LNHDA and CDR2 SQIVND come from the germline V gene (reference sequence). Germline trimming cut 4 bases from V and 0 bases from J; bases unmatched to any gene: 10. This CDR3 comprises 18 residues. DNA of the CDR3: TGTGCCAGTAGTACCCCACGGGACAGGGCGTATAGCAATCAGCCCCAGCATTTT. This codes for CASSTPRDRAYSNQPQHF.

As for this clone: Other DNA sequences in the sample encode the same CDR3. The chain uses TRBV18 and TRBJ1-5; 7 bases map to TRBD1. V was pared by 6 bases and J by 5 bases, with 4 bases of the junction left unmatched. Germline values: CDR1 KGHSH, CDR2 LQKENI. The CDR3 is 13 amino acids. Written as DNA, the CDR3 is TGTGCCAGCTCGCAAGACAGGGATCAGCCCCAGCATTTT. This codes for CASSQDRDQPQHF.